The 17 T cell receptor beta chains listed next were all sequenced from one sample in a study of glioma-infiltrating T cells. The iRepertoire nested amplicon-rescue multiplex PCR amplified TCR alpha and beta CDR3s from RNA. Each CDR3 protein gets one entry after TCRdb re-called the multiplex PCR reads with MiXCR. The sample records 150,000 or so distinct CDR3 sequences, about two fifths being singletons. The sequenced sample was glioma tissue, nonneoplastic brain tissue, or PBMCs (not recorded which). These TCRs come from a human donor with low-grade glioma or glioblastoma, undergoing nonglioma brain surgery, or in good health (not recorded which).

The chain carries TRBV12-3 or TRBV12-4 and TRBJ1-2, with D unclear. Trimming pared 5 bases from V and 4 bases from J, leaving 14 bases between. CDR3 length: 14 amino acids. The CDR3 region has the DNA TGTGCCAGCAGTCCTCTTGGGCCCTCCTATGGCTACACCTTC. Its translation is CASSPLGPSYGYTF.

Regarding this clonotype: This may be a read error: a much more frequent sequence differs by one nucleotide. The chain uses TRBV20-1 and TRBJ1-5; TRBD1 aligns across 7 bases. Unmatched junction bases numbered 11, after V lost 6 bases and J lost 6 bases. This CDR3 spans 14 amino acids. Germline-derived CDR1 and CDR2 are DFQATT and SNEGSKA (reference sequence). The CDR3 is CSAWTGSPSQPQHF. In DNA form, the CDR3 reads TGCAGTGCCTGGACAGGATCTCCCAGTCAGCCCCAGCATTTT.

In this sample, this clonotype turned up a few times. CDR3 sequence reads: CASRNVGGTIYF. As DNA, the CDR3 is TGCGCCAGCAGAAATGTAGGGGGCACCATATATTTT. V and J are TRBV4-1 and TRBJ1-3, with D tentatively TRBD1 (6 bases). The length of the CDR3 is 12 residues. Trimming removed 6 bases at V and 9 bases at J, with 12 bases between. Germline V lookup: CDR1 MGHRA, CDR2 YSYEKL.

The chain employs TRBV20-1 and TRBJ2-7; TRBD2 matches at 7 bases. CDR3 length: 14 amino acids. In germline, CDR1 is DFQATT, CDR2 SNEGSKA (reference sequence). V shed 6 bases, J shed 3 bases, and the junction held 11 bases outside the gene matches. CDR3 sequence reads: CSARGGSGNYEQYF. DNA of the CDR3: TGCAGTGCCCGCGGGGGAAGCGGCAACTACGAGCAGTACTTC.

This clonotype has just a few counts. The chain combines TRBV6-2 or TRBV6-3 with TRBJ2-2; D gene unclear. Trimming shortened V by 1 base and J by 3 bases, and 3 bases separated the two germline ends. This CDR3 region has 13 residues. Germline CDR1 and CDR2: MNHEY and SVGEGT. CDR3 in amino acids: CASSYLHTGELFF. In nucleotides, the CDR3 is TGTGCCAGCAGTTACTTACACACCGGGGAGCTGTTTTTT.

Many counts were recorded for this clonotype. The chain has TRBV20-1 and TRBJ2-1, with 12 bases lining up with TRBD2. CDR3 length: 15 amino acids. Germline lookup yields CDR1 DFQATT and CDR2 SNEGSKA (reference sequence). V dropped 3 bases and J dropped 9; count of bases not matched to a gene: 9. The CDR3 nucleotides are TGCAGTGCTAGTTCGGCTAGCGGGGGGGTTCTTGAGCAGTTCTTC. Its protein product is CSASSASGGVLEQFF.

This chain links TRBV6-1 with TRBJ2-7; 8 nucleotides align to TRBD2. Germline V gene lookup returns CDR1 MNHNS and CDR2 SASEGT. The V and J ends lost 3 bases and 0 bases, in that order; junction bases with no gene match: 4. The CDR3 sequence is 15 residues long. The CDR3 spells CASSDLAGSSYEQYF. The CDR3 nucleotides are TGTGCCAGCAGTGATTTAGCGGGGAGCTCCTACGAGCAGTACTTC.

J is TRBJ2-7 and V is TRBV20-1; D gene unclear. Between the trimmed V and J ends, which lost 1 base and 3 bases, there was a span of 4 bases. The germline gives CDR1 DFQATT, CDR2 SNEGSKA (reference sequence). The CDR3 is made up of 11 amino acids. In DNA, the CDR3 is TGCAGTGCTAGAGCCCACTACGAGCAGTACTTC. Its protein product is CSARAHYEQYF.

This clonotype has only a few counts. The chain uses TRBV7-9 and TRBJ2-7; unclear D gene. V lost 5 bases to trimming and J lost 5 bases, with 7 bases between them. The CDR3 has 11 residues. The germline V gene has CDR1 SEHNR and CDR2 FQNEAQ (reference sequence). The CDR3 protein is CASSHNDEQYF. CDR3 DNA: TGTGCCAGCAGCCACAACGACGAGCAGTACTTC.

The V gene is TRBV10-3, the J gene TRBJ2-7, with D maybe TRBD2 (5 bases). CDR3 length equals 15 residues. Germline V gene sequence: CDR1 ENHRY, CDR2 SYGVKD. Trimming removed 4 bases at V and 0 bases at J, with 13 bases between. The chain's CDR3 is CAISGLRVSSYEQYF. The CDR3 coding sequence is TGTGCCATCAGTGGGCTGCGGGTCTCCTCCTACGAGCAGTACTTC.

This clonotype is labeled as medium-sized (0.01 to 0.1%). DNA for the CDR3: TGTGCCAGCAGTCCCACGTCTTGGAGCACAGATACGCAGTATTTT. As protein: CASSPTSWSTDTQYF. The J gene is TRBJ2-3, the V gene TRBV28; D remains ambiguous. CDR1 and CDR2 from the germline V gene are MDHEN and SYDVKM. V was pared by 5 bases and J by 0 bases, with 12 bases between. The CDR3 contains 15 residues.

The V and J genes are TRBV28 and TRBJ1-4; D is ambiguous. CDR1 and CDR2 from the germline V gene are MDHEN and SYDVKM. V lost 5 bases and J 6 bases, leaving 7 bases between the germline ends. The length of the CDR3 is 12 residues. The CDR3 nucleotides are TGTGCCAGCAGTGAACCAGATGAAAAACTGTTTTTT. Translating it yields CASSEPDEKLFF.

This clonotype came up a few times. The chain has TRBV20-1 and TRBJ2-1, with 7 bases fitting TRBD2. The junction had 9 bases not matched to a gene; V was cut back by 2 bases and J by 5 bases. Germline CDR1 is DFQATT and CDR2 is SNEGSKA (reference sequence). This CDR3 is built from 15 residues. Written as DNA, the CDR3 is TGCAGTGCTAGACCAACGGGACTAAGGAACAATGAGCAGTTCTTC. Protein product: CSARPTGLRNNEQFF.

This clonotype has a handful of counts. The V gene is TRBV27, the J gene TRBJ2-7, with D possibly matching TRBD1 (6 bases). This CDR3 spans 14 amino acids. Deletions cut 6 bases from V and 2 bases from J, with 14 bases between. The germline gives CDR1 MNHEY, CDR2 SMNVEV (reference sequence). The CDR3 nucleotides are TGTGCCAGCAGGCGAACGACAGGACCCTACGAGCAGTACTTC. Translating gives CASRRTTGPYEQYF.

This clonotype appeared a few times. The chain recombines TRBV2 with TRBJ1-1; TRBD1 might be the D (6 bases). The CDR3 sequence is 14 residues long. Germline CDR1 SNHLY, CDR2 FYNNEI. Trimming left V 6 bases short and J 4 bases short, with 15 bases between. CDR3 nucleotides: TGTGCCAGCAGCTTCCAGCGAGGGGGCACTGAAGCTTTCTTT. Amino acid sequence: CASSFQRGGTEAFF.

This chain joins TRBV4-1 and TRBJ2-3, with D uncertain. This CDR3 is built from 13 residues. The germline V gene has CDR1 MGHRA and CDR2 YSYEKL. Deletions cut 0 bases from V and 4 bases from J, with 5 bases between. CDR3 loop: CASSQDSPDTQYF. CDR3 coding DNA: TGCGCCAGCAGCCAAGATTCCCCAGATACGCAGTATTTT.

The DNA of the CDR3 is TGTGCCAGCAGTTCTCCCCGGGACAGGCTGAGTACTGAAGCTTTCTTT. Protein sequence: CASSSPRDRLSTEAFF. The rearrangement uses TRBV2 and TRBJ1-1, with TRBD1 matching over 8 bases. The CDR3 loop spans 16 amino acids. Trimming took 5 bases from V and 5 from J; bases not matched to a gene: 13. Germline V gene lookup returns CDR1 SNHLY and CDR2 FYNNEI.